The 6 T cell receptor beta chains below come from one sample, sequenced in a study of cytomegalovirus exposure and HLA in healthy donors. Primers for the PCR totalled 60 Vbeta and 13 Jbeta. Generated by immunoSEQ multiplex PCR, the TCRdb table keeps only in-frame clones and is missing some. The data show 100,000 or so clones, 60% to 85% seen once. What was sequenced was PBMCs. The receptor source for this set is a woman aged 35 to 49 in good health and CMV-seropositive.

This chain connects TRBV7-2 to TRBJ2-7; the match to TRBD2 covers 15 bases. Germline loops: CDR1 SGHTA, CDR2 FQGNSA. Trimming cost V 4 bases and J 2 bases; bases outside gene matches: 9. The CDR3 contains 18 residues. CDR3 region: CASSSGGLAGGGTYEQYF. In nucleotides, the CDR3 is TGTGCCAGCAGCTCAGGAGGACTAGCGGGAGGGGGGACCTACGAGCAGTACTTC.

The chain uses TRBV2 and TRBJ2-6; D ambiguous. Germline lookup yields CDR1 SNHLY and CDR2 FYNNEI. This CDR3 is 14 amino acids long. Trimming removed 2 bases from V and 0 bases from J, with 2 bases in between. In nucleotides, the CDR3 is TGTGCCAGCAGTGAACTCTCTGGGGCCAACGTCCTGACTTTC. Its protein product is CASSELSGANVLTF.

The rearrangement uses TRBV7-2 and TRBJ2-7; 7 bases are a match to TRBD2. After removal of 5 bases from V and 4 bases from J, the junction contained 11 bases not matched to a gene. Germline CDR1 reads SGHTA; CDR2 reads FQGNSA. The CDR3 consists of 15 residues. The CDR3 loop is CASSPAPLAEYEQYF. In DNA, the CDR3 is TGTGCCAGCAGCCCAGCCCCTCTAGCGGAATACGAGCAGTACTTC.

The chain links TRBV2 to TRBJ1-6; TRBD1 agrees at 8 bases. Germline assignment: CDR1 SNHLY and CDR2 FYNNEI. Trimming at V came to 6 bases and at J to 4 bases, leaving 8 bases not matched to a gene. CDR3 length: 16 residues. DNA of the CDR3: TGTGCCAGCAGCGCCCTCAGGGGGCCGTATAATTCACCCCTCCACTTT. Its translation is CASSALRGPYNSPLHF.

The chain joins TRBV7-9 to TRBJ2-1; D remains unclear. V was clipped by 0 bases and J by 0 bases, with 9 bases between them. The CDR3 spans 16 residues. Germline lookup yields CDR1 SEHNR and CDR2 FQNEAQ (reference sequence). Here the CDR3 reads CASSLALVVSYNEQFF. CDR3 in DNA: TGTGCCAGCAGCTTAGCCCTAGTAGTCTCCTACAATGAGCAGTTCTTC. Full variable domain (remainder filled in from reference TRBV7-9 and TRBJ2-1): DTGVSQNPRHKITKRGQNVTFRCDPISEHNRLYWYRQTLGQGPEFLTYFQNEAQLEKSRLLSDRFSAERPKGSFSTLEIQRTEQGDSAMYLCASSLALVVSYNEQFFGPGTRLTVL.

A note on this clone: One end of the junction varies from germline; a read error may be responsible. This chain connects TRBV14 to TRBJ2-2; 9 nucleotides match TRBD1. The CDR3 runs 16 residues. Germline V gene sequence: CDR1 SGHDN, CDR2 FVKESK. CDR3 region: CAGSPGTGLNTGELFF. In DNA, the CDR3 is TGTGCCGGCAGCCCGGGGACAGGGCTGAACACCGGGGAGCTGTTTTTT.